What follows are 5 T cell receptor beta chains derived from one specimen sequenced in a study of T cell responses to AZD1222 COVID-19 vaccine. Sequencing used immunoSEQ multiplex PCR; TCRdb keeps in-frame clones, though not all of them. The table has more than 90,000 clones, approximately 90% seen once. Sequencing used peripheral blood, obtained 28 days after the second AZD1222 dose. The origin of the receptors is an adult who received the AZD1222 COVID-19 vaccine.

The V and J genes are TRBV11-2 and TRBJ2-4; D not resolved. The CDR3 consists of 14 residues. From germline, CDR1 is SGHAT and CDR2 FQNNGV. The V end was cut by 1 base, the J end by 8 bases, with 12 bases between. The CDR3 sequence is CASSLVPPADIQYF. Written as DNA, the CDR3 is TGTGCCAGCAGCTTAGTTCCCCCGGCGGACATTCAGTACTTC.

The chain's CDR3 is CASSQEGTGTSYEQYF. CDR3 bases: TGCGCCAGCAGCCAAGAAGGGACAGGGACATCCTACGAGCAGTACTTC. The chain uses TRBV4-1 and TRBJ2-7; the match to TRBD1 covers 9 bases. The CDR3 loop spans 16 amino acids. Germline lookup yields CDR1 MGHRA and CDR2 YSYEKL. J lost 1 base, V lost 0 bases, and 4 bases had no gene match.

The chain uses TRBV6-5 and TRBJ1-1; possible D gene TRBD1, 5 bases. This CDR3 is 13 amino acids long. Germline V gene sequence: CDR1 MNHEY, CDR2 SVGAGI. V lost 6 bases, J lost 3 bases, and 11 bases lay in between. In nucleotides, the CDR3 is TGTGCCAGCAGAAAGGGACCGTACACTGAAGCTTTCTTT. Translating gives CASRKGPYTEAFF.

This rearrangement joins TRBV20-1 to TRBJ2-3; tentatively, D is TRBD2 (6 bases). Germline V CDR1 and CDR2: DFQATT, SNEGSKA (reference sequence). There are 13 residues in the CDR3. V lost 3 bases to trimming and J lost 4 bases, with 11 bases between them. The CDR3 loop is CSASWRGPDTQYF. CDR3 in DNA: TGCAGTGCTAGTTGGAGGGGTCCAGATACGCAGTATTTT.

The chain joins TRBV6-6 to TRBJ1-4; D is possibly TRBD1 (6 bases). Per germline, CDR1 MNHNY and CDR2 SVGAGI (reference sequence). The CDR3 is made up of 13 amino acids. Trimming stripped 7 bases from V and 7 bases from J, with 13 bases between. The CDR3 DNA is TGTGCCAGCACCTTAGGGGGGGGTGAAAAACTGTTTTTT. Its protein is CASTLGGGEKLFF.